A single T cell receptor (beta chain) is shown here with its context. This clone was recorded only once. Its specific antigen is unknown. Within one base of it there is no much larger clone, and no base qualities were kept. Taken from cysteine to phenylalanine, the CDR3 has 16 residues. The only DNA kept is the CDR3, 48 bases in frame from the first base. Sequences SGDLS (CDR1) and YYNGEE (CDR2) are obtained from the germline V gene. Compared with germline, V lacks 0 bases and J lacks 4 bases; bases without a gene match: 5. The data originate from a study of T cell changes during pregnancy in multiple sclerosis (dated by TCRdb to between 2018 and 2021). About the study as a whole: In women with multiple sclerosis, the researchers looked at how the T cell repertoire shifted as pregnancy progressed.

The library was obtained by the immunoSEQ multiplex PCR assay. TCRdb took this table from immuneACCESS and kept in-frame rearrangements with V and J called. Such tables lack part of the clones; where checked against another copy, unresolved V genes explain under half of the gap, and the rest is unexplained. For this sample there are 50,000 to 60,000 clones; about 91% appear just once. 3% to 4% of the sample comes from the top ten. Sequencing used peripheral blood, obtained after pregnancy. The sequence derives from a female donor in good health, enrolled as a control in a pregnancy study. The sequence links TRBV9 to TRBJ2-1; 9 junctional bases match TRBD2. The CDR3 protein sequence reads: CASSVVPAGGYNEQFF. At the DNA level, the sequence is TGTGCCAGCAGCGTAGTCCCAGCGGGGGGATACAATGAGCAGTTCTTC.